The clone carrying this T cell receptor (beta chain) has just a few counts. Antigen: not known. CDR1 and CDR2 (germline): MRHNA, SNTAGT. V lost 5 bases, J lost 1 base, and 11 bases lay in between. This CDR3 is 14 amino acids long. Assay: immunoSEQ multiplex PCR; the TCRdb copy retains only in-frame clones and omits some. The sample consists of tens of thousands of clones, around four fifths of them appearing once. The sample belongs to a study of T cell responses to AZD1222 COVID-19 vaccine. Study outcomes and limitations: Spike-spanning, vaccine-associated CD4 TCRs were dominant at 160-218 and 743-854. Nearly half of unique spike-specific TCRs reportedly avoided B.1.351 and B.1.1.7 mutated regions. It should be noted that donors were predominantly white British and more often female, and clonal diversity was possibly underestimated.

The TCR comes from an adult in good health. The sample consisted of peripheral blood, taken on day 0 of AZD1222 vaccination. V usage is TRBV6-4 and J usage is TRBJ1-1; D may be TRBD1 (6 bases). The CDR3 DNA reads TGTGCCAGCAGTAAGACAGGAGAGAACACTGAAGCTTTCTTT. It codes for CASSKTGENTEAFF.